This TCR beta chain stems from a study of T cell responses to AZD1222 COVID-19 vaccine. Study-level results: Reports say nearly half of spike-specific TCRs go after unmutated variant regions. Spike-spanning, vaccine-associated CD4 TCRs were dominant at 160-218 and 743-854.

Trimming shortened V by 5 bases and J by 7 bases, and 21 bases separated the two germline ends. Germline V lookup: CDR1 MNHEY, CDR2 SVGEGT. The CDR3 has 16 residues. Turning to this clone: Its antigen is unknown.

Profiled with immunoSEQ multiplex PCR; TCRdb holds only in-frame clones, not every one. The sample lists 45,000 to 55,000 clones; roughly four fifths were seen once. The V call is TRBV6-2 or TRBV6-3, the J call TRBJ1-5; D might be TRBD1 (6 bases). This sequence was found in an adult in good health. Source: peripheral blood, taken on day 0 of AZD1222 vaccination. The CDR3 is CASSQMGRRGNQPQHF. The DNA of the CDR3 is TGTGCCAGCAGTCAGATGGGCCGCAGGGGTAACCAGCCCCAGCATTTT.